The 17 T cell receptor beta chains listed next were all sequenced from one sample in a study of identical twins (dated by TCRdb to about 2016). Library preparation was by 5' RACE. TCRdb lists the instrument as Illumina HiSeq 2000. Clones were called with MiXCR by TCRdb after fastp trimmed the public reads at Q25, and only in-frame beta chains were retained. Rows with one shared CDR3 protein collapse into an entry with the most common genes and DNA. For this sample the table gives 500,000 or so distinct CDR3 sequences, of which 22% were detected only once. About 0.93% of the sample rests with the top ten. The sample also formed part of further work on T cells expressing NK-cell markers.

Sequenced sample: CD4+ T cells sorted from blood. The receptor set was obtained from a woman under 30 in good health.

This clonotype was found a few times. The chain joins TRBV3-1 to TRBJ1-4, with D hard to call. V lost 3 bases to trimming and J lost 5 bases, with 10 bases between them. The CDR3 runs to 14 residues. Germline V lookup: CDR1 LGHDT, CDR2 YNNKEL (reference sequence). The CDR3 bases are TGTGCCAGCAGCCAGAGGACGGGGAATGAAAAACTGTTTTTT. Protein product: CASSQRTGNEKLFF.

In its sample, this clonotype was seen a few times. The chain couples TRBV20-1 to TRBJ2-2; 11 bases match TRBD2. The CDR3 runs 15 residues. J was trimmed by 2 bases and V by 6 bases; bases with no gene match: 5. Germline CDR1 is DFQATT and CDR2 is SNEGSKA (reference sequence). As DNA, the CDR3 is TGCAGTGCCACTAGCGGGAGAGTAAACACCGGGGAGCTGTTTTTT. Amino acids: CSATSGRVNTGELFF.

This clonotype has at least ten counts. The V gene is TRBV11-1, the J gene TRBJ2-7, with D hard to call. CDR1 and CDR2 from the germline V gene are SGHAT and FQDESV (reference sequence). This CDR3 comprises 19 residues. Trimming cost V 1 base and J 5 bases, with 27 bases left between them. This chain's CDR3 is CASSLGLLPLRVIQDEQYF. CDR3 DNA sequence: TGTGCCAGCAGCTTAGGGTTACTACCCCTTCGAGTGATTCAGGACGAGCAGTACTTC.

This clonotype was found a few times. The chain is built from TRBV7-9 and TRBJ2-1, with 9 bases fitting TRBD2. The CDR3 is 15 amino acids. Trimming took 5 bases from V and 5 from J; bases not matched to a gene: 7. CDR1 is SEHNR and CDR2 is FQNEAQ in the germline V gene (reference sequence). The CDR3 loop reads CASSPTSGGHNEQFF. CDR3 sequence (DNA): TGTGCCAGCAGCCCGACTAGCGGAGGCCACAATGAGCAGTTCTTC.

This clonotype was found a few times. The gene calls are TRBV2 and TRBJ1-1; no clear D. The V and J ends lost 5 bases and 4 bases respectively, with 11 bases between them. The CDR3 has 13 amino acids. Germline V CDR1 and CDR2: SNHLY, FYNNEI. CDR3 amino acids: CASSLAASTEAFF. Here the CDR3 DNA reads TGTGCCAGCAGTCTGGCGGCGAGCACTGAAGCTTTCTTT.

The chain links TRBV5-1 to TRBJ2-3; D not certain. Germline CDR1 is SGHRS and CDR2 is YFSETQ. There are 13 residues in the CDR3. V gave up 7 bases and J gave up 2 bases, with 11 bases separating them. The CDR3 here is CASRRDNTDTQYF. CDR3 bases: TGCGCCAGCCGGCGAGATAACACAGATACGCAGTATTTT.

This clonotype was counted a few times. The V and J genes are TRBV6-2 or TRBV6-3 and TRBJ2-7, with 14 positions matching TRBD2. Trimming took 6 bases from V and 3 from J; bases not matched to a gene: 7. CDR3 length: 16 amino acids. Germline assignment: CDR1 MNHEY and CDR2 SVGEGT. DNA for the CDR3: TGTGCCAGCAGCCCGGGACTAGCGGGAGATAGCTACGAGCAGTACTTC. Translating gives CASSPGLAGDSYEQYF.

The chain links TRBV20-1 to TRBJ2-3; possibly TRBD1 for D (7 bases). CDR1 and CDR2 (germline): DFQATT, SNEGSKA (reference sequence). V was shortened by 2 bases and J by 4 bases, with 13 bases between the two germline ends. The CDR3 totals 14 residues. The CDR3 spells CSARFDREADTQYF. The CDR3 coding sequence is TGCAGTGCTAGATTCGACAGGGAGGCAGATACGCAGTATTTT.

The chain links TRBV6-1 to TRBJ1-1, with D unclear. Germline CDR1 MNHNS, CDR2 SASEGT. V was shortened by 6 bases and J by 1 base, with 9 bases between the two germline ends. The CDR3 loop spans 13 amino acids. CDR3 nucleotides: TGTGCCAGCAGCCGGCTGAGGAACACTGAAGCTTTCTTT. Its protein product is CASSRLRNTEAFF.

The chain carries TRBV12-3 or TRBV12-4 and TRBJ1-1, with unresolved D. This CDR3 is 11 amino acids long. V was cut by 6 bases and J by 7 bases, with 9 bases left in between. CDR3 bases: TGTGCCAGCAGAACCGGGATTGAAGCTTTCTTT. Translating gives CASRTGIEAFF.

On this clonotype: Compared with germline, one end of the junction differs, possibly owing to a read error. The chain employs TRBV3-1 and TRBJ2-5; D may be TRBD1 (5 bases). The CDR3 extends over 14 amino acids. In germline, CDR1 is LGHDT, CDR2 YNNKEL (reference sequence). This chain's CDR3 is CAGSQVRDGETQYF. The CDR3 nucleotides read TGTGCCGGCAGCCAAGTCAGGGATGGAGAGACCCAGTACTTC.

This clonotype appeared a few times. The chain is built from TRBV10-3 and TRBJ1-4; D remains unclear. Trimming left V 0 bases short and J 7 bases short, with 3 bases between. Germline values: CDR1 ENHRY, CDR2 SYGVKD. The CDR3 length is 12 residues. DNA for the CDR3: TGTGCCATCAGTGAGTCGGTTGAAAAACTGTTTTTT. Encoded protein: CAISESVEKLFF.

This clonotype showed up just a few times. CDR3 DNA: TGTGCCAGCAGCGCACAGGGTGCCCAGCAGTACTTC. The encoded protein is CASSAQGAQQYF. The V call is TRBV7-9, the J call TRBJ2-7, with D possibly matching TRBD1 (6 bases). Germline loops: CDR1 SEHNR, CDR2 FQNEAQ (reference sequence). V gave up 5 bases and J gave up 8 bases, with 13 bases separating them. The CDR3 has 12 residues.

The V call is TRBV7-2, the J call TRBJ2-1; D remains unclear. V was clipped by 3 bases and J by 4 bases, with 10 bases between them. Looked up from germline, CDR1 is SGHTA and CDR2 is FQGNSA. The CDR3 runs to 14 residues. The DNA of the CDR3 is TGTGCCAGCAGCTTCCCCCTAGGATACAATGAGCAGTTCTTC. This translates into CASSFPLGYNEQFF.

A word on this clonotype: A much larger clone differs by one base, so this may be a read error. The rearrangement joins TRBV3-1 to TRBJ2-2; 8 bases are a match to TRBD1. CDR1 LGHDT and CDR2 YNNKEL come from the germline V gene (reference sequence). The CDR3 is made up of 16 amino acids. CDR3 sequence (DNA): TGTGCCTGCAGTCATTTGACAGGGGTGGACACCGGGGAGCTGTTTTTT. Its translation: CACSHLTGVDTGELFF.

V and J are TRBV21-1 and TRBJ1-2; the table's TRBD1 call for D was not verified on the DNA. TRBV21-1 is a pseudogene segment. CDR3 length: 15 amino acids. The CDR3 is CASSKIREGDYGYTF. The CDR3 nucleotides read TGTGCCAGCAGCAAAATCAGGGAAGGGGACTATGGCTACACCTTC.

The V gene is TRBV12-3 or TRBV12-4, the J gene TRBJ2-3; 12 positions match TRBD2. This CDR3 contains 19 residues. V lost 3 bases to trimming and J lost 4 bases; unmatched junction nucleotides: 14. CDR3 region: CASSFGLAGRSAGSDTQYF. The CDR3 DNA is TGTGCCAGCAGTTTCGGACTAGCGGGACGTTCTGCGGGGTCAGATACGCAGTATTTT.